This passage covers 21 T cell receptor beta chains from one sample sequenced in a study of T cells in localized non-small cell lung cancer. TCRdb's table, derived via immunoSEQ multiplex PCR, lists solely in-frame clones and lacks some. Among 45,000 to 60,000 clones listed, roughly 89% were seen once. The sequencing used peripheral blood, collected before any cancer treatment. The receptor source for this set is a woman aged 40 to 75 with stage I lung adenocarcinoma.

J is TRBJ2-1 and V is TRBV5-4, with D unclear. Per the germline V gene, CDR1 is SGHNT and CDR2 is YYREEE (reference sequence). The V end lost 0 bases, the J end lost 2 bases, and 6 bases lay between the germline ends. The CDR3 totals 14 residues. CDR3 in DNA: TGTGCCAGCAGCTTGGGCCCAGCCTACAATGAGCAGTTCTTC. Translated, it gives CASSLGPAYNEQFF.

The chain links TRBV28 to TRBJ1-6, with D unresolved. Germline-derived CDR1 and CDR2 are MDHEN and SYDVKM. The CDR3 is 16 amino acids. With 3 bases removed from V and 6 bases from J, the gap between germline ends came to 15 bases. CDR3 sequence: CASSLGRALTNSPLHF. CDR3 bases: TGTGCCAGCAGTTTGGGCAGAGCCTTAACTAATTCACCCCTCCACTTT.

The chain recombines TRBV4-1 with TRBJ2-7; D unresolved. The CDR3 sequence is 15 residues long. V gave up 0 bases and J gave up 0 bases, with 9 bases separating them. Germline V gene sequence: CDR1 MGHRA, CDR2 YSYEKL. This chain's CDR3 is CASSQETVSSYEQYF. Written as DNA, the CDR3 is TGCGCCAGCAGCCAAGAAACAGTCAGCTCCTACGAGCAGTACTTC.

This rearrangement joins TRBV9 to TRBJ2-7, with 9 bases aligning to TRBD2. The CDR3 length is 16 residues. Trimming cost V 4 bases and J 3 bases; bases outside gene matches: 11. Per the germline V gene, CDR1 is SGDLS and CDR2 is YYNGEE. CDR3: CASSSGSGGTLYEQYF. The CDR3 nucleotides read TGTGCCAGCAGCTCCGGAAGCGGGGGGACACTCTACGAGCAGTACTTC. Combining the CDR3 with reference TRBV9 and TRBJ2-7 gives the whole variable domain DSGVTQTPKHLITATGQRVTLRCSPRSGDLSVYWYQQSLDQGLQFLIQYYNGEERAKGNILERFSAQQFPDLHSELNLSSLELGDSALYFCASSSGSGGTLYEQYFGPGTRLTVT.

This rearrangement joins TRBV6-5 to TRBJ2-2; D gene uncertain. Germline CDR1 is MNHEY and CDR2 is SVGAGI. V lost 4 bases and J lost 5, with 11 bases in between. There are 14 residues in the CDR3. Here the CDR3 reads CASSFRHRTGELFF. CDR3 in DNA: TGTGCCAGCAGTTTTCGGCACCGGACCGGGGAGCTGTTTTTT.

The chain links TRBV10-3 to TRBJ1-5, with TRBD1 as a possible D gene (5 bases). Trimming removed 0 bases from V and 2 bases from J, with 11 bases in between. The germline CDR1 and CDR2 sequences are ENHRY and SYGVKD. CDR3 size: 16 residues. The CDR3 DNA sequence: TGTGCCATCAGTGAGTCAGCGACGGGGGGCAATCAGCCCCAGCATTTT. This translates into CAISESATGGNQPQHF.

The chain carries TRBV27 and TRBJ2-7, with D possibly matching TRBD1 (5 bases). This CDR3 is 13 amino acids long. V dropped 6 bases and J dropped 0 bases, with 9 bases sitting between them. Germline values: CDR1 MNHEY, CDR2 SMNVEV (reference sequence). CDR3 region: CASRGPSSYEQYF. As DNA, the CDR3 is TGTGCCAGCAGGGGGCCGAGCTCCTACGAGCAGTACTTC.

The chain links TRBV5-1 to TRBJ1-2; D gene ambiguous. The V and J ends lost 0 bases and 4 bases respectively, with 7 bases between them. Germline V gene sequence: CDR1 SGHRS, CDR2 YFSETQ. The CDR3 has 13 amino acids. Written as DNA, the CDR3 is TGCGCCAGCAGCTTGGTTTCCGGCTATGGCTACACCTTC. This encodes CASSLVSGYGYTF.

This clone has just a few counts. The rearrangement links TRBV19 to TRBJ1-1, with D tentatively TRBD1 (5 bases). This CDR3 contains 14 residues. Germline values: CDR1 LNHDA, CDR2 SQIVND (reference sequence). Trimming removed 3 bases at V and 3 bases at J, with 11 bases between. CDR3 residues: CASSIQGGDTEAFF. The CDR3 nucleotides are TGTGCCAGTAGTATTCAGGGAGGGGACACTGAAGCTTTCTTT.

This chain uses TRBV5-1 with TRBJ1-1, with D maybe TRBD1 (5 bases). Germline-derived CDR1 and CDR2 are SGHRS and YFSETQ. This CDR3 comprises 13 residues. Trimming shortened V by 0 bases and J by 6 bases, and 9 bases separated the two germline ends. CDR3 bases: TGCGCCAGCAGCTTGGACAGGCGGGCTGAAGCTTTCTTT. It codes for CASSLDRRAEAFF.

This clone was counted a single time. This same CDR3 is encoded by further DNA sequences in the sample. J is TRBJ1-6 and V is TRBV29-1; 7 bases are a match to TRBD1. Trimming at V came to 4 bases and at J to 9 bases, leaving 9 bases not matched to a gene. The CDR3 has 14 amino acids. Germline CDR1 reads SQVTM; CDR2 reads ANQGSEA. CDR3 in DNA: TGCAGCGTTGTTGGGCAGGGGGTGGGTTCACCCCTCCACTTT. It codes for CSVVGQGVGSPLHF.

This clone was seen only once. This rearrangement joins TRBV10-3 to TRBJ1-3; no clear D. CDR3 length: 13 amino acids. Looked up from germline, CDR1 is ENHRY and CDR2 is SYGVKD. V lost 8 bases and J 3 bases, leaving 11 bases between the germline ends. Here the CDR3 DNA reads TGTGCCATCGGTTTAAGTCTTGGAAACACCATATATTTT. Its translation: CAIGLSLGNTIYF.

This clone was observed a few times. This sequence joins TRBV14 and TRBJ1-1; D call uncertain. The V gene's germline CDR1 is SGHDN and CDR2 FVKESK. Between the trimmed V and J ends, which lost 5 bases and 4 bases, there was a span of 11 bases. The CDR3 sequence is 13 residues long. The CDR3 sequence: CASSTQWGTEAFF. CDR3 DNA: TGTGCCAGCAGCACTCAATGGGGCACTGAAGCTTTCTTT.

This sequence joins TRBV2 and TRBJ1-6; 10 positions agree with TRBD1. The CDR3 length is 13 residues. Trimming removed 4 bases from V and 9 bases from J; junction bases left unmatched: 0. Germline CDR1 reads SNHLY; CDR2 reads FYNNEI. The CDR3 DNA follows: TGTGCCAGCAGTGGACAGGGGGCTTCACCCCTCCACTTT. Translating it yields CASSGQGASPLHF.

The V and J genes are TRBV2 and TRBJ1-3; 12 nucleotides line up with TRBD1. With 6 bases clipped from V and 8 bases from J, the junction kept 8 bases outside the gene matches. Looked up from germline, CDR1 is SNHLY and CDR2 is FYNNEI. CDR3 length equals 15 residues. The CDR3 protein is CASRFPGQGADTIYF. As DNA, the CDR3 is TGTGCCAGCAGATTTCCGGGACAGGGGGCTGACACCATATATTTT. The whole variable domain, filled in from reference TRBV2 and TRBJ1-3, reads EPEVTQTPSHQVTQMGQEVILRCVPISNHLYFYWYRQILGQKVEFLVSFYNNEISEKSEIFDDQFSVERPDGSNFTLKIRSTKLEDSAMYFCASRFPGQGADTIYFGEGSWLTVV.

This chain uses TRBV28 with TRBJ2-5, with TRBD1 matching 7 bases. CDR1 MDHEN and CDR2 SYDVKM come from the germline V gene. This CDR3 is built from 15 residues. The V and J ends lost 3 bases and 5 bases, in that order; junction bases with no gene match: 9. The CDR3 DNA follows: TGTGCCAGCAGTTTTCAGGGACAGTTTATGGAGACCCAGTACTTC. Translating gives CASSFQGQFMETQYF.

V is TRBV19 and J is TRBJ1-5; D may be TRBD1 (5 bases). The CDR3 covers 16 residues. Germline V gives CDR1 LNHDA, CDR2 SQIVND (reference sequence). V lost 6 bases and J 0 bases, leaving 15 bases between the germline ends. Here the CDR3 reads CASSPRGGISNQPQHF. Written as DNA, the CDR3 is TGTGCCAGTAGCCCCCGTGGGGGGATTAGCAATCAGCCCCAGCATTTT.

The chain carries TRBV9 and TRBJ2-1, with D perhaps matching TRBD2 (6 bases). CDR3 length: 15 residues. V lost 2 bases and J lost 9, with 18 bases in between. In germline, CDR1 is SGDLS, CDR2 YYNGEE. The CDR3 DNA sequence: TGTGCCAGCAGCGTCCGGACAAGCGGAGGGAGTGAGCAGTTCTTC. Its translation is CASSVRTSGGSEQFF.

The chain links TRBV4-2 to TRBJ2-7, with 7 bases that match TRBD1. V lost 6 bases, J lost 0 bases, and 5 bases stayed unmatched. Per germline, CDR1 LGHNA and CDR2 YNFKEQ. CDR3 length: 14 residues. CDR3 coding DNA: TGTGCCAGCAGTACAGGGGCGAACTCCTACGAGCAGTACTTC. Translating gives CASSTGANSYEQYF.

The chain couples TRBV7-9 to TRBJ1-5; D perhaps matches TRBD1 (5 bases). The CDR3 is 15 residues long. Germline V gene data show CDR1 as SEHNR and CDR2 as FQNEAQ (reference sequence). V gave up 1 base and J gave up 1 base, with 8 bases separating them. The CDR3 spells CASSLGGASNQPQHF. The DNA of the CDR3 is TGTGCCAGCAGCTTAGGGGGCGCAAGCAATCAGCCCCAGCATTTT.

The V call is TRBV9, the J call TRBJ2-3, with D tentatively TRBD1 or TRBD2 (5 bases each). CDR1 SGDLS and CDR2 YYNGEE come from the germline V gene. The CDR3 runs to 16 residues. Between the trimmed V and J ends, which lost 3 bases and 4 bases, there was a span of 18 bases. The CDR3 protein is CASSGTGTYRADTQYF. The CDR3 nucleotides read TGTGCCAGCAGCGGAACCGGGACCTATCGTGCAGATACGCAGTATTTT.